A single sample is the source of the 17 T cell receptor beta chains below, sequenced in a study of Tregs in tolerant kidney transplant recipients. TCRdb's table, derived via immunoSEQ multiplex PCR, lists solely in-frame clones and lacks some. Here the sample table reports 23,000 or so clones. Mixed chimerism was transient after nonmyeloablative marrow transplants from related graft donors. This sample comprised CD4+ T cells from blood (PBMCs), obtained 6 months after the transplant. The receptors were gathered from a human patient who received a combined kidney and bone marrow transplant. The graft donor may be the source of some T cells.

The sequenced CDR3 bases are TGTGCCAGCAGCCAGGACTCCGGCGTAGCTAACTATGGC. Translation: CASSQDSGVANYG. The CDR3 as a whole reads CASSQDSGVANYGYTF. The chain is built from TRBV4-2 and TRBJ1-2; D ambiguous. Read sequence stops 3 residues before the CDR3 end, and the germline J gene provides the missing end. From germline, CDR1 is LGHNA and CDR2 YNFKEQ. This CDR3 is 16 amino acids long. Trimming removed 3 bases from V and 0 bases from J, with 14 bases in between.

CDR3 sequence: CASRPGQMNTEAFF. The sequenced part of the CDR3 DNA is TGTGCCAGCAGACCGGGACAGATGAACACTGAA. This rearrangement joins TRBV6-2 or TRBV6-3 to TRBJ1-1, with 7 nucleotides matching TRBD1. The read is 3 residues too short to cover the CDR3 end, so that end is filled in from the germline J gene. CDR3 length equals 14 residues. The ends lost 6 bases at V and 0 bases at J; junction bases unmatched: 4. The germline gives CDR1 MNHEY, CDR2 SVGEGT.

For this clone: The read comes to an end 3 residues before the CDR3 does, leaving the germline J gene to fill in the end. V and J are TRBV10-1 and TRBJ2-5; 12 bases fit TRBD2. The trim removed 6 bases at V and 2 bases at J, leaving 10 bases unmatched. Germline V gene lookup returns CDR1 WNHNN and CDR2 SYGVQD (reference sequence). The CDR3 contains 17 residues. The CDR3 here is CASRRTSGKVWQETQYF. The sequenced part of the CDR3 DNA is TGCGCCAGCAGGCGGACTAGCGGGAAAGTTTGGCAAGAGACC.

In regard to this clone: The sequenced fragment ends 3 residues before the CDR3 boundary, so the rest is inferred from the germline J gene. J is TRBJ1-2 and V is TRBV6-2 or TRBV6-3; no clear D. Germline V gene lookup returns CDR1 MNHEY and CDR2 SVGEGT. V was pared by 11 bases and J by 0 bases, with 22 bases between. This CDR3 region has 16 residues. Partial CDR3 DNA: TGTGCCTCTCGGGTCCACCAATTGTCGGCTAACTATGGC. Its protein product is CASRVHQLSANYG. The full CDR3 is CASRVHQLSANYGYTF.

With regard to this clone: The read halts 3 residues ahead of the CDR3 end, with the missing end drawn from the germline J gene. The gene calls are TRBV18 and TRBJ1-2; perhaps TRBD1 as D (5 bases). V shed 3 bases and J shed 4 bases, with 15 bases lying between them. This CDR3 is built from 15 residues. CDR1 is KGHSH and CDR2 is LQKENI in the germline V gene. CDR3 residues: CASSPDKGRGYGYTF. CDR3 DNA (partial): TGTGCCAGCTCACCGGATAAGGGGCGAGGCTATGGC.

Of note for this clone: Read data end 3 residues before the CDR3 end; the end is taken from the germline J gene. J is TRBJ2-1 and V is TRBV10-2; 14 bases align to TRBD2. V gave up 0 bases and J gave up 4 bases; unmatched junction bases: 5. Germline CDR1 reads WSHSY; CDR2 reads SAAADI. CDR3 length: 18 residues. CDR3 in amino acids: CASSESTSGGATYNEQFF. The covered CDR3 bases are TGCGCCAGCAGTGAGTCGACTAGCGGGGGGGCCACATACAATGAG.

On this clone: The read stops 3 residues short of the end of the CDR3; the missing end is completed from the germline J gene. The chain carries TRBV5-1 and TRBJ1-2, with 10 bases that match TRBD1. Per germline, CDR1 SGHRS and CDR2 YFSETQ. The length of the CDR3 is 13 residues. CDR3 bases read: TGCGCCAGCAGCCTCTCGGACAGGGGGAGC. Translation: CASSLSDRGS. The full-length CDR3 reads as CASSLSDRGSYTF.

Turning to this clone: With the read ending 3 residues before the CDR3 end, the germline J gene is used to fill in that end. The gene calls are TRBV19 and TRBJ1-1, with D uncertain. Germline V gene lookup returns CDR1 LNHDA and CDR2 SQIVND (reference sequence). Trimming removed 6 bases at V and 4 bases at J, with 12 bases between. The CDR3 runs to 13 residues. The DNA read from the CDR3 is TGTGCCAGTAGGGATCTCTTAGCCACTGAA. Translating it yields CASRDLLATE. The full CDR3 reads CASRDLLATEAFF. The entire variable domain, with the rest obtained from reference TRBV19 and TRBJ1-1, is as follows: DGGITQSPKYLFRKEGQNVTLSCEQNLNHDAMYWYRQDPGQGLRLIYYSQIVNDFQKGDIAEGYSVSREKKESFPLTVTSAQKNPTAFYLCASRDLLATEAFFGQGTRLTVV.

Note on this clone: The missing CDR3 end, 3 residues past where the read stops, is filled in from the germline J gene. V and J are TRBV7-2 and TRBJ1-1; possible D gene TRBD1, 6 bases. V gave up 1 base and J gave up 6 bases, with 12 bases separating them. The germline gives CDR1 SGHTA, CDR2 FQGNSA. The CDR3 consists of 14 residues. The CDR3 loop is CASSLGPTGSEAFF. CDR3 bases read: TGTGCCAGCAGCTTAGGACCCACAGGGTCTGAA.

On this clone: The missing CDR3 end, 3 residues past where the read stops, is filled in from the germline J gene. The rearrangement joins TRBV7-2 to TRBJ1-1; D call uncertain. The CDR3 is made up of 12 amino acids. Germline CDR1 reads SGHTA; CDR2 reads FQGNSA. CDR3 DNA (partial): TGTGCCAGCAGCTTTGCGGGCCTGGAA. It is translated as CASSFAGLE. The whole CDR3 sequence is CASSFAGLEAFF. The full variable domain, its missing parts supplied by reference TRBV7-2 and TRBJ1-1, is GAGVSQSPSNKVTEKGKDVELRCDPISGHTALYWYRQSLGQGLEFLIYFQGNSAPDKSGLPSDRFSAERTGGSVSTLTIQRTQQEDSAVYLCASSFAGLEAFFGQGTRLTVV.

A note on this clone: The read gets to within 3 residues of the CDR3 end, and the germline J gene fills in the rest. The rearrangement uses TRBV19 and TRBJ2-2; D might be TRBD1 or TRBD2, each matching 6 bases. CDR3 length: 14 residues. The V end lost 7 bases, the J end lost 5 bases, and 14 bases lay between the germline ends. Germline CDR1 is LNHDA and CDR2 is SQIVND (reference sequence). This CDR3 reads CASTLTGRTGELFF. CDR3 DNA (partial): TGTGCCAGTACCCTCACAGGGAGGACCGGGGAG.

Regarding this clone: The CDR3 extends 3 residues past the end of the read, so its final part is completed from the germline J gene. The chain has TRBV10-3 and TRBJ2-1; TRBD2 might be the D (7 bases). CDR1 is ENHRY, CDR2 SYGVKD, per germline. This CDR3 spans 15 amino acids. V gave up 2 bases and J gave up 4 bases, with 12 bases separating them. The CDR3 loop reads CAISERGGKYNEQFF. Incomplete CDR3 DNA: TGTGCCATCAGTGAGAGGGGGGGCAAGTACAATGAG.

A note on this clone: From the germline J gene comes the end of the CDR3, since the read stops 3 residues before it. The rearrangement uses TRBV19 and TRBJ2-6; 8 bases align to TRBD2. Germline V gene data show CDR1 as LNHDA and CDR2 as SQIVND (reference sequence). CDR3 length equals 16 residues. V dropped 11 bases and J dropped 4; count of bases not matched to a gene: 13. The sequenced CDR3 bases are TGTGCCGCCCAAGGCGGGGGGCTAGGCGGGGCCAACGTC. It yields the protein CAAQGGGLGGANV. The complete CDR3 sequence is CAAQGGGLGGANVLTF.

In regard to this clone: The CDR3 goes on 3 residues after the read ends, and that part is filled in from the germline J gene. This rearrangement joins TRBV29-1 to TRBJ2-5; TRBD1 aligns across 7 bases. This CDR3 comprises 13 residues. Trimming cost V 6 bases and J 2 bases; bases outside gene matches: 6. The germline V gene has CDR1 SQVTM and CDR2 ANQGSEA. The covered CDR3 bases are TGCAGCGTCGCACCGGGACAGCAAGAGACC. Its translation is CSVAPGQQET. The CDR3 as a whole reads CSVAPGQQETQYF.

Points on this clone: Read coverage stops 3 residues before the CDR3 terminus; the germline J gene supplies the remainder. The rearrangement links TRBV6-2 or TRBV6-3 to TRBJ2-5; possible D gene TRBD2, 6 bases. This CDR3 is 14 amino acids long. V lost 8 bases and J lost 7, with 20 bases in between. The V gene's germline CDR1 is MNHEY and CDR2 SVGEGT. Incomplete CDR3 DNA: TGTGCCAGCCGGGCTTCCGGCGGGGTTCTGACC. Its translation: CASRASGGVLT. The full CDR3 sequence reads CASRASGGVLTQYF.

Remarks on this clone: Coverage ceases 3 residues before the CDR3 finishes, and the germline J gene fills in the end. The chain links TRBV7-7 to TRBJ2-2, with 7 bases aligning to TRBD1. With 3 bases clipped from V and 3 bases from J, the junction kept 1 base outside the gene matches. CDR1 SSHAT and CDR2 FNYEAQ come from the germline V gene (reference sequence). CDR3 length: 14 amino acids. The sequenced CDR3 bases are TGTGCCAGCAGCTTGGGACAGTACACCGGGGAG. Protein: CASSLGQYTGE. The whole CDR3 sequence reads CASSLGQYTGELFF.

A remark on this clone: The CDR3 end lies 3 residues beyond the end of the read and is filled in from the germline J gene. J is TRBJ1-5 and V is TRBV20-1, with D tentatively TRBD1 (6 bases). V was trimmed by 3 bases and J by 5 bases, leaving 20 bases between them. The CDR3 runs 16 residues. Per germline, CDR1 DFQATT and CDR2 SNEGSKA (reference sequence). The CDR3 is CSARALGRGDDQPQHF. The CDR3 DNA, read in part, is TGCAGTGCTAGGGCTCTTGGCAGGGGAGACGATCAGCCC.